The 28 T cell receptor beta chains below all came from one sample that was sequenced in a study of circulating and synovial CD4+ cells in juvenile arthritis. This table comes from immunoSEQ multiplex PCR, and its TCRdb copy is limited to in-frame clones, with some not included. Seen here are over 30,000 clones, around 95% observed once, and the top ten hold approximately 0.7%. Input material: CD4+ T cells from blood. The source is a human donor with juvenile idiopathic arthritis.

This clone was detected once. The V and J genes are TRBV4-3 and TRBJ1-5, with D perhaps TRBD1 (6 bases). Trimming took 6 bases from V and 2 from J, leaving 8 bases between them. The V gene's germline CDR1 is LGHNA and CDR2 YSLEER. The CDR3 consists of 13 residues. CDR3 loop: CASSNRGNQPQHF. CDR3 DNA sequence: TGCGCCAGCAGTAACAGGGGCAATCAGCCCCAGCATTTT.

This rearrangement joins TRBV5-1 to TRBJ2-5, with D possibly matching TRBD2 (6 bases). The ends were cut back, 0 bases at V and 1 base at J, with 10 bases in the middle. The CDR3 is 15 amino acids. The germline V gene has CDR1 SGHRS and CDR2 YFSETQ. CDR3 nucleotide sequence: TGCGCCAGCAGCTTGGTCCGGGACTCCCAAGAGACCCAGTACTTC. Encoded protein: CASSLVRDSQETQYF.

In DNA form, the CDR3 reads TGCGCCAGCAGAAAAGGGGTGCCGCAAGAGACCCAGTACTTC. Translation gives CASRKGVPQETQYF. V is TRBV5-1 and J is TRBJ2-5, with D tentatively TRBD1 (5 bases). The CDR3 spans 14 residues. The germline V gene encodes CDR1 SGHRS and CDR2 YFSETQ. V shed 5 bases and J shed 2 bases, with 13 bases lying between them. The variable domain in full, with the rest retrieved from reference TRBV5-1 and TRBJ2-5, is KAGVTQTPRYLIKTRGQQVTLSCSPISGHRSVSWYQQTPGQGLQFLFEYFSETQRNKGNFPGRFSGRQFSNSRSEMNVSTLELGDSALYLCASRKGVPQETQYFGPGTRLLVL.

V and J are TRBV7-3 and TRBJ1-5; 7 bases fit TRBD1. This CDR3 is built from 13 residues. The germline gives CDR1 SGHTA, CDR2 FQGTGA. V shed 5 bases, J shed 4 bases, and the junction held 2 bases outside the gene matches. Here the CDR3 DNA reads TGTGCCAGCAGCCTGGACAGGAATCAGCCCCAGCATTTT. Amino acid sequence: CASSLDRNQPQHF.

The chain links TRBV6-6 to TRBJ2-5, with TRBD2 matching 9 bases. The V gene's germline CDR1 is MNHNY and CDR2 SVGAGI (reference sequence). The J segment lost 3 bases and the V segment lost 2 bases, leaving 7 bases of the junction unmatched. The CDR3 totals 16 residues. CDR3 in amino acids: CASSYRAGGLKETQYF. Here the CDR3 DNA reads TGTGCCAGCAGTTACCGGGCGGGGGGGTTGAAAGAGACCCAGTACTTC.

This chain uses TRBV5-1 with TRBJ2-7; no reliable D call. The CDR3 has 13 amino acids. The V end lost 0 bases, the J end lost 2 bases, and 6 bases lay between the germline ends. Germline assignment: CDR1 SGHRS and CDR2 YFSETQ. The CDR3 DNA is TGCGCCAGCAGCTTGGAACAGACCTACGAGCAGTACTTC. Encoded protein: CASSLEQTYEQYF.

The chain has TRBV29-1 and TRBJ1-2; D might be TRBD1 (6 bases). CDR1 is SQVTM and CDR2 is ANQGSEA in the germline V gene. Deletions cut 4 bases from V and 4 bases from J, with 13 bases between. The CDR3 extends over 13 amino acids. This CDR3 reads CSVVQGSFYGYTF. The CDR3, as DNA: TGCAGCGTTGTACAGGGATCTTTCTATGGCTACACCTTC.

This chain links TRBV19 with TRBJ1-5; no definite D call. Germline V gene sequence: CDR1 LNHDA, CDR2 SQIVND (reference sequence). This CDR3 is built from 16 residues. The ends were cut back, 7 bases at V and 0 bases at J, with 16 bases in the middle. The CDR3 DNA reads as TGTGCCAGTAAAACAGACGACCGATATAGCAATCAGCCCCAGCATTTT. Protein product: CASKTDDRYSNQPQHF.

This clone has only one observation. The chain employs TRBV29-1 and TRBJ2-6, with a weak D call TRBD2 (5 bases). Looked up from germline, CDR1 is SQVTM and CDR2 is ANQGSEA. This CDR3 contains 14 residues. V lost 4 bases and J 0 bases, leaving 7 bases between the germline ends. CDR3 in DNA: TGCAGCGTTGCGGGGAGCTCTGGGGCCAACGTCCTGACTTTC. It translates to CSVAGSSGANVLTF.

J is TRBJ2-7 and V is TRBV11-1, with D perhaps TRBD2 (6 bases). This CDR3 is 13 amino acids long. The V end was cut by 3 bases, the J end by 7 bases, with 13 bases between. Germline loops: CDR1 SGHAT, CDR2 FQDESV (reference sequence). CDR3 DNA: TGTGCCAGCAGCTTCCAGACTAGAGGGGAGCAGTACTTC. It encodes CASSFQTRGEQYF.

The rearrangement links TRBV19 to TRBJ1-5; weak D call: TRBD1 (5 bases). The germline V gene encodes CDR1 LNHDA and CDR2 SQIVND (reference sequence). The CDR3 totals 17 residues. V shed 8 bases and J shed 0 bases, with 20 bases lying between them. The CDR3 sequence: CASWGRKDSYSNQPQHF. The CDR3 DNA reads TGTGCCAGTTGGGGCAGGAAGGATTCATATAGCAATCAGCCCCAGCATTTT.

This clone was observed once. The chain joins TRBV4-3 to TRBJ2-5; 9 nucleotides align to TRBD2. This CDR3 is 18 amino acids long. J lost 1 base, V lost 3 bases, and 12 bases had no gene match. Germline V lookup: CDR1 LGHNA, CDR2 YSLEER. As DNA, the CDR3 is TGCGCCAGCAGCCACAAAACCTTAGCGGGGGCTATCCAAGAGACCCAGTACTTC. Its protein product is CASSHKTLAGAIQETQYF.

J is TRBJ1-1 and V is TRBV18, with D tentatively TRBD1 (6 bases). V was clipped by 4 bases and J by 4 bases, with 13 bases between them. This CDR3 is built from 14 residues. Germline V gene sequence: CDR1 KGHSH, CDR2 LQKENI. CDR3 sequence (DNA): TGTGCCAGCTCACAAAACAGGGAGAGCACTGAAGCTTTCTTT. This encodes CASSQNRESTEAFF.

The rearrangement joins TRBV5-4 to TRBJ2-1, with 10 bases that match TRBD2. The CDR3 has 15 amino acids. J was trimmed by 2 bases and V by 5 bases; bases with no gene match: 4. The germline gives CDR1 SGHNT, CDR2 YYREEE (reference sequence). The CDR3: CASRQRGGPYNEQFF. The CDR3 coding sequence is TGTGCCAGCAGACAGCGGGGGGGTCCCTACAATGAGCAGTTCTTC.

This clone has just one count. This rearrangement joins TRBV11-2 to TRBJ2-1, with D possibly matching TRBD1 (5 bases). The CDR3 extends over 13 amino acids. V lost 6 bases and J lost 9, with 15 bases in between. Per the germline V gene, CDR1 is SGHAT and CDR2 is FQNNGV. CDR3 region: CASSLLQVSEQFF. CDR3 DNA sequence: TGTGCCAGCAGTTTACTACAGGTATCTGAGCAGTTCTTC.

The V and J genes are TRBV9 and TRBJ2-3; TRBD2 matches 11 bases. In germline, CDR1 is SGDLS, CDR2 YYNGEE. The CDR3 sequence is 14 residues long. Unmatched junction bases numbered 3, after V lost 4 bases and J lost 5 bases. CDR3 in amino acids: CASSHGLAGDTQYF. For the CDR3, the DNA is TGTGCCAGCAGCCACGGACTAGCGGGAGATACGCAGTATTTT.

This chain links TRBV10-3 with TRBJ2-3; tentative D call: TRBD2 (7 bases). Germline CDR1 ENHRY, CDR2 SYGVKD. V lost 4 bases and J 5 bases, leaving 13 bases between the germline ends. The CDR3 extends over 14 amino acids. The CDR3 region has the DNA TGTGCCATCAGTGCGGGCGGGGGACAAGATACGCAGTATTTT. Translation: CAISAGGGQDTQYF.

The genes are TRBV7-2 and TRBJ1-4; 9 nucleotides line up with TRBD1. The CDR3 extends over 15 amino acids. Germline V gene lookup returns CDR1 SGHTA and CDR2 FQGNSA. V dropped 5 bases and J dropped 7; count of bases not matched to a gene: 8. CDR3 bases: TGTGCCAGCAGCGTGAACAGGGGGCAAGGTGAAAAACTGTTTTTT. The encoded protein is CASSVNRGQGEKLFF.

The gene calls are TRBV7-2 and TRBJ2-1; 8 nucleotides line up with TRBD2. The CDR3 is 15 residues long. Per the germline V gene, CDR1 is SGHTA and CDR2 is FQGNSA. With 1 base clipped from V and 6 bases from J, the junction kept 5 bases outside the gene matches. CDR3 sequence (DNA): TGTGCCAGCAGCTTAGGTCGAGCGGGGGCCAATGAGCAGTTCTTC. This translates into CASSLGRAGANEQFF.

This sequence joins TRBV6-5 and TRBJ2-1; perhaps TRBD1 as D (5 bases). This CDR3 spans 15 amino acids. V was cut by 6 bases and J by 0 bases, with 12 bases left in between. Germline V CDR1 and CDR2: MNHEY, SVGAGI. DNA for the CDR3: TGTGCCAGCAGCTTGGACATTCTCTCCTACAATGAGCAGTTCTTC. Its protein is CASSLDILSYNEQFF.

This chain links TRBV5-1 with TRBJ2-2, with a tentative D call TRBD1 (5 bases). CDR3 size: 17 residues. The germline V and J ends were trimmed by 0 bases and 8 bases, with 20 bases remaining between them. The germline CDR1 and CDR2 sequences are SGHRS and YFSETQ. CDR3 amino acids: CASSLESMGQGAGELFF. Written as DNA, the CDR3 is TGCGCCAGCAGCTTGGAAAGTATGGGGCAGGGCGCTGGGGAGCTGTTTTTT.

The chain combines TRBV13 with TRBJ2-2; the match to TRBD2 covers 8 bases. Germline-derived CDR1 and CDR2 are PRHDT and FYEKMQ (reference sequence). The CDR3 sequence is 16 residues long. Trimming took 0 bases from V and 4 from J; bases not matched to a gene: 4. The CDR3 here is CASSLGGGASTGELFF. The CDR3 DNA follows: TGTGCCAGCAGCTTAGGCGGGGGGGCTTCCACCGGGGAGCTGTTTTTT.

The rearrangement links TRBV28 to TRBJ2-7, with D maybe TRBD2 (7 bases). V was pared by 8 bases and J by 7 bases, with 15 bases between. The CDR3 consists of 12 residues. In germline, CDR1 is MDHEN, CDR2 SYDVKM. The CDR3 DNA is TGTGCCAGCGGGGGGGGGCTGGGAGAGCAGTACTTC. Translating it yields CASGGGLGEQYF.

The rearrangement links TRBV6-1 to TRBJ2-2, with a possible D match to TRBD2 (5 bases). Germline values: CDR1 MNHNS, CDR2 SASEGT. The CDR3 runs 14 residues. V was clipped by 6 bases and J by 3 bases, with 11 bases between them. The CDR3 reads CASSEGLDTGELFF. The CDR3 DNA follows: TGTGCCAGCAGCGAGGGATTGGACACCGGGGAGCTGTTTTTT.

This chain connects TRBV2 to TRBJ2-1, with TRBD2 matching 13 bases. Losses at the gene ends were 5 bases for V and 4 bases for J; bases not matched to a gene: 2. The CDR3 sequence is 15 residues long. Germline-derived CDR1 and CDR2 are SNHLY and FYNNEI. This CDR3 reads CASSPGLAGYNEQFF. The CDR3 bases are TGTGCCAGCAGTCCGGGACTAGCGGGGTACAATGAGCAGTTCTTC.

The rearrangement links TRBV18 to TRBJ2-7; the match to TRBD2 covers 7 bases. Germline CDR1 is KGHSH and CDR2 is LQKENI. V lost 6 bases and J lost 3; bases outside the gene matches: 11. This CDR3 region has 15 residues. CDR3 in amino acids: CASSPGFAGDYEQYF. In DNA, the CDR3 is TGTGCCAGCTCGCCTGGCTTTGCGGGAGACTACGAGCAGTACTTC.

This clone was seen a single time. The rearrangement links TRBV6-5 to TRBJ2-4; 7 bases fit TRBD2. V lost 6 bases, J lost 1 base, and 6 bases stayed unmatched. CDR3 length: 15 amino acids. Germline V gene data show CDR1 as MNHEY and CDR2 as SVGAGI. The CDR3 region is CASRAGVGAKNIQYF. CDR3 nucleotide sequence: TGTGCCAGCAGGGCGGGGGTCGGGGCCAAAAACATTCAGTACTTC.

This clone appeared a single time. This CDR3 reads CASSTRTGKWYF. The CDR3 nucleotides read TGTGCCAGCAGCACCCGGACAGGTAAATGGTATTTT. The chain recombines TRBV9 with TRBJ2-3, with TRBD1 matching 7 bases. V dropped 4 bases and J dropped 14; count of bases not matched to a gene: 10. The germline gives CDR1 SGDLS, CDR2 YYNGEE. The CDR3 is made up of 12 amino acids. Using reference TRBV9 and TRBJ2-3 for the parts outside the CDR3, the full variable domain is DSGVTQTPKHLITATGQRVTLRCSPRSGDLSVYWYQQSLDQGLQFLIQYYNGEERAKGNILERFSAQQFPDLHSELNLSSLELGDSALYFCASSTRTGKWYFGPGTRLTVL.